Here is one TCR beta chain with its context. The data were obtained in a study of cytomegalovirus exposure and HLA in healthy donors. The data were produced by immunoSEQ multiplex PCR, yet TCRdb's version contains in-frame clones alone and is incomplete. The sample lists about 110,000 clones, roughly 88% occurring once. Donors were drawn from the approximately 120-subject validation cohort, separate from the roughly 700-subject first cohort. Germline loops: CDR1 SEHNR, CDR2 FQNEAQ (reference sequence). V was cut by 3 bases and J by 5 bases, with 13 bases left in between. This CDR3 is built from 14 residues.

Material: PBMCs. This TCR came from a woman between 18 and 29 years old in good health and CMV-seronegative. This chain connects TRBV7-9 to TRBJ1-1; D ambiguous. The CDR3 DNA is TGTGCCAGCAGCTTGGCCGCTTTCGGGACTGAAGCTTTCTTT. It is translated as CASSLAAFGTEAFF.